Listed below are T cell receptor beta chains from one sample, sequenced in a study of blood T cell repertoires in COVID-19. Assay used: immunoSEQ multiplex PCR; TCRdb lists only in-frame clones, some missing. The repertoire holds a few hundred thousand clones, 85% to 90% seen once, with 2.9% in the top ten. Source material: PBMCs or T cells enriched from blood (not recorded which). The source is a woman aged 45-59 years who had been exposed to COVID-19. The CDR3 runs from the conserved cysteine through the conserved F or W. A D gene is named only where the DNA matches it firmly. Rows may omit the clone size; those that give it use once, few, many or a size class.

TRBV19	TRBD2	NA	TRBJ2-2	TGTGCCAGTAGTGCACCTAGCGGGGGGGCCTGGACCGGGGAGCTGTTTTTT	CASSAPSGGAWTGELFF
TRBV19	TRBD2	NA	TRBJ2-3	TGTGCCAGTAGTATAAGCGGGGACCCCCCGAATACGCAGTATTTT	CASSISGDPPNTQYF
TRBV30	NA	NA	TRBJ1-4	TGTGCCTGGAGTGTATTAGTCGGAAAACTGTTTTTT	CAWSVLVGKLFF
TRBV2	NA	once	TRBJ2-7	TGTGCCAGCAGTGAACTAAGCTCCTACGAGCAGTACTTC	CASSELSSYEQYF
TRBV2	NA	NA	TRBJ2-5	TGTGCCAGCAGACTTGGCGGGGTAAACCAAGAGACCCAGTACTTC	CASRLGGVNQETQYF
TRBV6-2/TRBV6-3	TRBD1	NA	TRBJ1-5	TGTGCCAGCAGTTACCCCGGGACAGGGTATAGCAATCAGCCCCAGCATTTT	CASSYPGTGYSNQPQHF
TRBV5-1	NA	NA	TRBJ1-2	TGCGCCAGCAGTTTGGACATCCCCAACTATGGCTACACCTTC	CASSLDIPNYGYTF
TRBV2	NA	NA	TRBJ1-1	TGTGCCAGCTCTGGAGGGATTGGAGCCACTGAAGCTTTCTTT	CASSGGIGATEAFF
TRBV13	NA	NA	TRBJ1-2	TGTGCCAGCAGCTTAGGCCTAGGGGAAGGCTACACCTTC	CASSLGLGEGYTF
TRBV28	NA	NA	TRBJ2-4	TGTGCCAGCAGTATGGGTGGAGGGTCCAAAAACATTCAGTACTTC	CASSMGGGSKNIQYF
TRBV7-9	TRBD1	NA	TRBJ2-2	TGTGCCAGCAGCCTACAGGGGGCGGACACCGGGGAGCTGTTTTTT	CASSLQGADTGELFF